One sample yielded the 22 T cell receptor beta chains listed below, sequenced in a study of human T cells and chemical hapten exposure listed by TCRdb under 2021. The time point tag for this specimen amounts to: pre-sensitization, week 0. The sample's treatment or condition label is to be understood as: therapeutic diphenylcyclopropenone sensitization with weekly scalp DPC. Receptors were amplified or captured by RACE. Data came from a NextSeq 500. TCRdb reprocessing: public reads trimmed at Q25 with fastp, clones called with MiXCR, in-frame beta chains kept. Merged by CDR3 protein, the rows form single entries marked with the most common genes and DNA. For this sample the table gives over 85,000 distinct CDR3 sequences, of which roughly a tenth were detected only once. Clones ranked in the top ten supply about 3% of the sample. The sequencing used whole blood, collected in connection with sensitization to the hapten diphenylcyclopropenone (DPC). These receptors were collected from a woman in her fifties or sixties with alopecia areata. Some clones in this sample may be carry-over from other donors' samples.

As to this clonotype: A much larger clone differs from this one at a single base, so this may be a read error. V is TRBV6-5 and J is TRBJ1-6, with a tentative D call TRBD1 (5 bases). Trimming stripped 5 bases from V and 7 bases from J, with 18 bases between. Germline assignment: CDR1 MNHEY and CDR2 SVGAGI. The CDR3 sequence is 16 residues long. CDR3 residues: CASSRTSNYPNSPLHF. The DNA for the CDR3 is TGTGCCAGCAGTAGGACATCCAATTACCCGAATTCACCCCTCCACTTT.

V and J are TRBV30 and TRBJ2-5; 7 bases are shared with TRBD2. With V trimmed by 4 bases and J by 6 bases, 2 bases remained unmatched. The CDR3 runs 11 residues. Per the germline V gene, CDR1 is GTSNPN and CDR2 is SVGIG (reference sequence). The CDR3 nucleotides are TGTGCCTGGATGGGAGGGAAGACCCAGTACTTC. Translating it yields CAWMGGKTQYF.

This clonotype was picked up many times. This chain's CDR3 is CASSPWDRGPEAFF. In DNA form, the CDR3 reads TGTGCCAGCTCCCCATGGGACAGGGGGCCTGAAGCTTTCTTT. The rearrangement joins TRBV18 to TRBJ1-1, with 12 bases matching TRBD1. The trim removed 6 bases at V and 6 bases at J, leaving 5 bases unmatched. Germline-derived CDR1 and CDR2 are KGHSH and LQKENI. The CDR3 runs to 14 residues.

This clonotype was counted ten times or more. The chain joins TRBV19 to TRBJ2-7; D perhaps matches TRBD1 (5 bases). The V gene's germline CDR1 is LNHDA and CDR2 SQIVND (reference sequence). This CDR3 is built from 15 residues. Trimming cost V 5 bases and J 3 bases, with 17 bases left between them. The CDR3 sequence: CASSFRVFSSYEQYF. The CDR3 DNA reads as TGTGCCAGTAGTTTCAGGGTTTTTTCCAGCTACGAGCAGTACTTC. Full variable domain (missing parts from reference TRBV19 and TRBJ2-7): DGGITQSPKYLFRKEGQNVTLSCEQNLNHDAMYWYRQDPGQGLRLIYYSQIVNDFQKGDIAEGYSVSREKKESFPLTVTSAQKNPTAFYLCASSFRVFSSYEQYFGPGTRLTVT.

This clonotype occurred many times. The chain combines TRBV29-1 with TRBJ2-5, with 13 nucleotides matching TRBD2. V shed 5 bases, J shed 4 bases, and the junction held 1 base outside the gene matches. The V gene's germline CDR1 is SQVTM and CDR2 ANQGSEA. This CDR3 contains 13 residues. CDR3 in DNA: TGCAGCGTTAGGACTAGCGGGGGAGAGACCCAGTACTTC. Its translation: CSVRTSGGETQYF. The full variable domain, completed using reference TRBV29-1 and TRBJ2-5, is SAVISQKPSRDICQRGTSLTIQCQVDSQVTMMFWYRQQPGQSLTLIATANQGSEATYESGFVIDKFPISRPNLTFSTLTVSNMSPEDSSIYLCSVRTSGGETQYFGPGTRLLVL.

The sample holds many counts of this clonotype. J is TRBJ2-1 and V is TRBV29-1; TRBD1 might be the D (6 bases). Trimming took 6 bases from V and 4 from J, leaving 7 bases between them. Per germline, CDR1 SQVTM and CDR2 ANQGSEA. This CDR3 is 11 amino acids long. This CDR3 is CSVQGYNEQFF. The CDR3 DNA sequence: TGCAGCGTACAGGGTTACAATGAGCAGTTCTTC.

This clonotype was seen only a few times. This sequence joins TRBV20-1 and TRBJ2-7; 9 nucleotides agree with TRBD1. J was trimmed by 3 bases and V by 4 bases; bases with no gene match: 4. The CDR3 is made up of 13 amino acids. The germline V gene encodes CDR1 DFQATT and CDR2 SNEGSKA (reference sequence). The CDR3 loop is CSANRQGGYEQYF. CDR3 nucleotide sequence: TGCAGTGCTAACAGACAGGGGGGCTACGAGCAGTACTTC.

This clonotype was counted at least ten times. The rearrangement joins TRBV6-2 or TRBV6-3 to TRBJ2-5, with D possibly being TRBD2 (6 bases). The V end was cut by 6 bases, the J end by 3 bases, with 11 bases between. Germline CDR1 MNHEY, CDR2 SVGEGT. CDR3 length equals 13 residues. CDR3 coding DNA: TGTGCCAGCAGCATCCCGGGGGAAGAGACCCAGTACTTC. It is translated as CASSIPGEETQYF.

At least ten counts were recorded for this clonotype. V usage is TRBV5-1 and J usage is TRBJ2-7; 11 nucleotides line up with TRBD2. V trimming: 2 bases; J trimming: 0 bases; junction bases outside the gene matches: 10. CDR1 and CDR2 (germline): SGHRS, YFSETQ. This CDR3 contains 18 residues. Here the CDR3 DNA reads TGCGCCAGCAGCTTAGACTTGACTAGCGGGGTTAACTCCTACGAGCAGTACTTC. It specifies CASSLDLTSGVNSYEQYF.

The chain carries TRBV25-1 and TRBJ1-1; TRBD1 is a possible D gene (5 bases). The CDR3 length is 13 residues. V shed 8 bases and J shed 2 bases, with 12 bases lying between them. Per the germline V gene, CDR1 is MGHDK and CDR2 is SYGVNS. CDR3 sequence: CASGRGFNTEAFF. CDR3 sequence (DNA): TGTGCCAGCGGACGGGGGTTTAACACTGAAGCTTTCTTT.

This clonotype was seen repeatedly, ten times or more. The chain is built from TRBV12-5 and TRBJ2-5; D may correspond to TRBD1 or TRBD2 (5 bases each). Trimming removed 1 base from V and 4 bases from J, with 10 bases in between. The CDR3 is made up of 14 amino acids. Germline V gives CDR1 LGHNT, CDR2 FRNRAP. CDR3 nucleotides: TGTGCTAGTGGTTTGGCTAGCCAGGGAGAGACCCAGTACTTC. Translating gives CASGLASQGETQYF.

This clonotype has more than one count but fewer than ten. The chain employs TRBV3-1 and TRBJ2-1; perhaps TRBD2 as D (5 bases). CDR3 length: 15 residues. CDR1 and CDR2 (germline): LGHDT, YNNKEL (reference sequence). V lost 0 bases, J lost 0 bases, and 6 bases lay in between. The DNA for the CDR3 is TGTGCCAGCAGCCAAGAGGGGAGCTCCTACAATGAGCAGTTCTTC. Translation: CASSQEGSSYNEQFF.

Ten or more counts support this clonotype. The rearrangement joins TRBV30 to TRBJ1-5; 8 bases map to TRBD1. V lost 2 bases to trimming and J lost 3 bases; unmatched junction nucleotides: 6. CDR3 length: 15 residues. Germline assignment: CDR1 GTSNPN and CDR2 SVGIG (reference sequence). The CDR3 DNA reads TGTGCCTGGAGTAGGGGACAGGCGATCAATCAGCCCCAGCATTTT. Translation: CAWSRGQAINQPQHF. Full variable domain (remainder filled in from reference TRBV30 and TRBJ1-5): SQTIHQWPATLVQPVGSPLSLECTVEGTSNPNLYWYRQAAGRGLQLLFYSVGIGQISSEVPQNLSASRPQDRQFILSSKKLLLSDSGFYLCAWSRGQAINQPQHFGDGTRLSIL.

This clonotype was detected many times. V is TRBV12-3 or TRBV12-4 and J is TRBJ1-5, with 7 bases identical to TRBD1. The CDR3 is made up of 15 amino acids. V lost 5 bases and J lost 4; bases outside the gene matches: 8. In DNA form, the CDR3 reads TGTGCCAGCAGTCCTCAGGGACAGAGGAATCAGCCCCAGCATTTT. Encoded protein: CASSPQGQRNQPQHF.

The sample holds many counts of this clonotype. V usage is TRBV5-5 and J usage is TRBJ1-1; 7 positions match TRBD1. With 4 bases clipped from V and 3 bases from J, the junction kept 3 bases outside the gene matches. Per germline, CDR1 SGHKS and CDR2 YYEKEE (reference sequence). The CDR3 runs to 13 residues. CDR3 protein: CASSQTGYTEAFF. CDR3 bases: TGTGCCAGCAGCCAGACAGGGTACACTGAAGCTTTCTTT.

The table lists this clonotype with many counts. The chain carries TRBV6-1 and TRBJ1-1; no definite D call. CDR1 is MNHNS and CDR2 is SASEGT in the germline V gene. Between the trimmed V and J ends, which lost 8 bases and 4 bases, there was a span of 8 bases. This CDR3 has 11 amino acids. CDR3 in DNA: TGTGCCAGCCCGGGAGCCACTGAAGCTTTCTTT. Its translation is CASPGATEAFF.

This clonotype was found a few times. The V and J genes are TRBV4-1 and TRBJ2-3, with D uncertain. V lost 0 bases to trimming and J lost 4 bases, with 11 bases between them. The CDR3 consists of 15 residues. Germline loops: CDR1 MGHRA, CDR2 YSYEKL. CDR3 residues: CASSQDGVRPDTQYF. CDR3 nucleotide sequence: TGCGCCAGCAGCCAAGATGGGGTGCGGCCAGATACGCAGTATTTT.

A few counts support this clonotype. The rearrangement links TRBV12-3 or TRBV12-4 to TRBJ1-1; D not certain. This CDR3 is 13 amino acids long. Trimming cost V 3 bases and J 1 base, with 6 bases left between them. CDR3 residues: CASSFTQNTEAFF. Here the CDR3 DNA reads TGTGCCAGCAGTTTCACGCAGAACACTGAAGCTTTCTTT.

The table lists this clonotype with many counts. The V and J genes are TRBV12-3 or TRBV12-4 and TRBJ1-1; possibly TRBD1 for D (5 bases). This CDR3 comprises 15 residues. Trimming shortened V by 7 bases and J by 3 bases, and 18 bases separated the two germline ends. CDR3 residues: CASIPPGLLYTEAFF. CDR3 DNA sequence: TGTGCCAGCATCCCCCCGGGGCTACTGTACACTGAAGCTTTCTTT.

V usage is TRBV6-6 and J usage is TRBJ2-1, with D maybe TRBD2 (5 bases). Germline assignment: CDR1 MNHNY and CDR2 SVGAGI (reference sequence). This CDR3 has 16 amino acids. V was trimmed by 4 bases and J by 8 bases, leaving 21 bases between them. The CDR3 DNA sequence: TGTGCCAGCAGTTCCGCCCCCAGCGGACCCCAGGATGAGCAGTTCTTC. This sequence encodes CASSSAPSGPQDEQFF.

The sample holds many counts of this clonotype. Written as DNA, the CDR3 is TGTGCCAGCAGCGTAACAGGCACAGATACGCAGTATTTT. This encodes CASSVTGTDTQYF. This chain connects TRBV9 to TRBJ2-3; D is undetermined. Per the germline V gene, CDR1 is SGDLS and CDR2 is YYNGEE. CDR3 length equals 13 residues. V lost 1 base, J lost 1 base, and 4 bases lay in between.

This sequence joins TRBV6-1 and TRBJ1-2; D is ambiguous. Germline CDR1 MNHNS, CDR2 SASEGT. This CDR3 comprises 16 residues. V gave up 2 bases and J gave up 1 base, with 14 bases separating them. The CDR3 sequence: CASSEKGGGINYGYTF. The DNA of the CDR3 is TGTGCCAGCAGTGAAAAGGGTGGAGGGATTAACTATGGCTACACCTTC.